The next 13 T cell receptor beta chains were all read from a single sample in a study of tumor and adjacent non-tumor tissue in lung cancer listed by TCRdb under 2018. Libraries were constructed by multiplex PCR. Sequencing was carried out with an Illumina HiSeq 2500. Following protocols modified from ARM-PCR, the researchers constructed TCRbeta libraries through three rounds of nested PCR with primers (Table S4). Using fastp trimming at Q25 and MiXCR clonotype assembly, TCRdb reanalyzed the public sequencing data and kept in-frame beta chains. Entries are consolidated by CDR3 protein sequence, retaining the most common genes and DNA. A total of around 210,000 distinct CDR3 sequences appear in this sample, about 71% of them only once. The ten largest clones capture roughly a quarter of the sample. RNA was isolated from bulk unsorted tissue, and RNA quality was assessed with a NanoDrop ND-1000 and an Agilent 2100.

The specimen sequenced was lung tumor tissue. The receptor source for this set is a man in his 60s with non-small cell lung cancer.

As for this clonotype: One base away lies a much larger clone, so this may be a sequencing read error. This chain joins TRBV14 and TRBJ1-2, with D possibly being TRBD1 (5 bases). The CDR3 loop spans 14 amino acids. Germline values: CDR1 SGHDN, CDR2 FVKESK. CDR3 nucleotide sequence: TGTGCCACCAGCCAAGTAACAGGAGTCTATGGCTACACCTTC. Translating gives CATSQVTGVYGYTF.

Note on this clonotype: A much larger clone lies one base from this, so it may be a read error. The CDR3 does not close with the conserved phenylalanine or tryptophan, likely indicating a read error. The rearrangement joins TRBV11-3 to TRBJ2-3; D is tentatively TRBD1 or TRBD2 (5 bases each). Germline lookup yields CDR1 SGHNT and CDR2 YENEEA. This CDR3 has 15 amino acids. CDR3 DNA sequence: TGTGCCAGCAGCTTGGGGCGGGTGGGCACAGTTACGCAGTATTCT. It yields the protein CASSLGRVGTVTQYS.

For this clonotype: Here the CDR3 omits its conserved ending phenylalanine or tryptophan, so a read error is the likely source. Because the CDR3's place on the DNA is in doubt, the DNA is left out and the CDR3 is given as listed by TCRdb. The V gene is TRBV5-1, the J gene TRBJ2-7; TRBD1 was called by the table and not checked on the DNA. A total of 16 residues make up the CDR3, ends included. Germline CDR1 SGHRS, CDR2 YFSETQ. CDR3 protein: CASSLQGSGSSYEQYL.

In the case of this clonotype: Germline is not matched at one junction end, which may reflect a read error. This sequence joins TRBV28 and TRBJ1-2; D possibly corresponds to TRBD1 (5 bases). Per the germline V gene, CDR1 is MDHEN and CDR2 is SYDVKM. There are 16 residues in the CDR3. In DNA, the CDR3 is TGTGCCAGCAGTTTGGGGGGGACGGTTTCTAATTATGGCTACACCTTC. Its protein product is CASSLGGTVSNYGYTF.

This clonotype was seen ten or more times. The CDR3 DNA follows: TGTGCCAGCAGCCCCCCGACCGCTCGCGCTGAAGCTTTCTTT. Translation: CASSPPTARAEAFF. V usage is TRBV13 and J usage is TRBJ1-1; D unresolved. Germline lookup yields CDR1 PRHDT and CDR2 FYEKMQ (reference sequence). V lost 5 bases to trimming and J lost 6 bases, with 16 bases between them. CDR3 length: 14 residues.

This clonotype was counted only a few times. J is TRBJ2-4 and V is TRBV6-1; D is perhaps TRBD1 (5 bases). Germline-derived CDR1 and CDR2 are MNHNS and SASEGT. The germline V and J ends were trimmed by 6 bases and 8 bases, with 17 bases remaining between them. CDR3 size: 14 residues. This CDR3 reads CASRNLVGQYIQYF. The DNA for the CDR3 is TGTGCCAGCAGGAACCTTGTTGGACAATACATTCAGTACTTC.

This clonotype was counted once. Germline and junction disagree at one end, which may indicate a read error. V is TRBV6-1 and J is TRBJ2-7, with a weak D call TRBD1 (5 bases). The CDR3 is 13 amino acids. In germline, CDR1 is MNHNS, CDR2 SASEGT. The CDR3 sequence: CTSSPQGPYEKYF. For the CDR3, the DNA is TGTACCAGCAGTCCGCAGGGTCCCTACGAGAAGTACTTC.

Worth noting for this clonotype: This clone may be a read error of a much larger clone one base away. J is TRBJ2-1 and V is TRBV20-1, with D perhaps matching TRBD1 (5 bases). This CDR3 spans 14 amino acids. In germline, CDR1 is DFQATT, CDR2 SNEGSKA (reference sequence). The CDR3 DNA reads TGCAGTGCCACGTCCCCCTGGGGCTACAATGAGAAGTTCTTC. Translated: CSATSPWGYNEKFF.

A word on this clonotype: A read error may be the cause here, since a much bigger clone is one base away. CDR3: CSARDRSSSNRPQHF. CDR3 DNA sequence: TGCAGTGCTAGAGATCGCTCCAGCAGTAACCGGCCCCAGCATTTT. This chain connects TRBV20-1 to TRBJ1-5; D is uncertain. This CDR3 has 15 residues. In germline, CDR1 is DFQATT, CDR2 SNEGSKA (reference sequence). Trimming cost V 0 bases and J 9 bases, with 18 bases left between them.

On this clonotype itself: At one end the junction does not follow the germline gene, possibly because of a read error. The rearrangement joins TRBV12-3 or TRBV12-4 to TRBJ2-1; tentatively, D is TRBD1 (5 bases). This CDR3 region has 14 residues. The CDR3 coding sequence is TGTGCCAGCAGGGGGCTGGGCTGGCACAATGAGCAGCTCTTC. This translates into CASRGLGWHNEQLF.

In regard to this clonotype: With a much larger clone just one base away, this may be a read error. This chain uses TRBV12-3 or TRBV12-4 with TRBJ1-4; TRBD1 matches at 9 bases. The CDR3 loop spans 16 amino acids. V lost 5 bases and J lost 7; bases outside the gene matches: 11. The CDR3 is CASSLGYRGRSEKLFF. The CDR3 coding sequence is TGTGCCAGCAGTCTGGGTTACAGGGGGCGAAGTGAAAAACTGTTTTTT.

Comments on this clonotype: One junction end does not reproduce the germline sequence, and a read error may be involved. The chain links TRBV4-3 to TRBJ1-3, with D tentatively TRBD1 (5 bases). CDR3 length: 13 residues. The germline CDR1 and CDR2 sequences are LGHNA and YSLEER. The CDR3 spells CANSLGAGNTIYF. As DNA, the CDR3 is TGCGCCAACAGCCTAGGGGCTGGGAACACCATATATTTT.

Of note for this clonotype: One base away lies a much larger clone, so this may be a sequencing read error. This sequence joins TRBV20-1 and TRBJ2-6; D may be TRBD2 (6 bases). CDR3 size: 15 residues. Germline CDR1 reads DFQATT; CDR2 reads SNEGSKA (reference sequence). CDR3 sequence reads: CSARRGGSGVNVLTF. The CDR3, as DNA: TGCAGTGCTAGGCGGGGCGGCTCTGGGGTCAACGTCCTGACTTTC.